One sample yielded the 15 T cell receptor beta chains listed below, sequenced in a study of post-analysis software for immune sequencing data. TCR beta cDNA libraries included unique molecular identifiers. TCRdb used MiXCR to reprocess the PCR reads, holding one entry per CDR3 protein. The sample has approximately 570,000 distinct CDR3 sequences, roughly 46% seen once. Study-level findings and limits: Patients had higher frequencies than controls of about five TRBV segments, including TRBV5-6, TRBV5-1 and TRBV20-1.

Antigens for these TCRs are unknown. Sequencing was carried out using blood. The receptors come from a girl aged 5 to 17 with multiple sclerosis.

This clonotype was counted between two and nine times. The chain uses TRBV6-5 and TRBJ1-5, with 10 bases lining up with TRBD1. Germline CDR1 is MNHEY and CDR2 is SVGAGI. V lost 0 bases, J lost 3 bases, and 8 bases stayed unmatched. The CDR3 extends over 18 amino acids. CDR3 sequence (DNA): TGTGCCAGCAGTTACTCTCCGGGGACAGGGGATCTCAATCAGCCCCAGCATTTT. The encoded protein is CASSYSPGTGDLNQPQHF.

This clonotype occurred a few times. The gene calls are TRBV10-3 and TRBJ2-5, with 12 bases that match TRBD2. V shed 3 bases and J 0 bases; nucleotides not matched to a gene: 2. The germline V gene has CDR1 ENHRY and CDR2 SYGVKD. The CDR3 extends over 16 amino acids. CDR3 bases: TGTGCCATCAGTGAAGGACTAGCGGGGTACCAAGAGACCCAGTACTTC. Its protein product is CAISEGLAGYQETQYF.

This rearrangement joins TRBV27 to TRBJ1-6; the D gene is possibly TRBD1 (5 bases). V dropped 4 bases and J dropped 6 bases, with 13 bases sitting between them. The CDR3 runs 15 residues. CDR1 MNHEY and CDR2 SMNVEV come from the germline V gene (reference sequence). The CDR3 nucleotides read TGTGCCAGCAGTTCCAGGGTTATTGGTAATTCACCCCTCCACTTT. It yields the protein CASSSRVIGNSPLHF.

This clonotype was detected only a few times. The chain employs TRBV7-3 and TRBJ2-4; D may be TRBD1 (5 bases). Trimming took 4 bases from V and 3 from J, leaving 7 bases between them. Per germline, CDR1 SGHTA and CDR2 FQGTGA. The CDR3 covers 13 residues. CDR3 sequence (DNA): TGTGCCAGCAGCTCCGACAGCAAAAACATTCAGTACTTC. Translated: CASSSDSKNIQYF.

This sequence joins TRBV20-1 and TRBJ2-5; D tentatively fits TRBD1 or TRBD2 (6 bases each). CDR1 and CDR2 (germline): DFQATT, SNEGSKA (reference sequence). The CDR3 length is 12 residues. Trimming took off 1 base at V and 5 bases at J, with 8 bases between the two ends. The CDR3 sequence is CSARVGGETQYF. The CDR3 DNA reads TGCAGTGCTAGAGTAGGGGGGGAGACCCAGTACTTC.

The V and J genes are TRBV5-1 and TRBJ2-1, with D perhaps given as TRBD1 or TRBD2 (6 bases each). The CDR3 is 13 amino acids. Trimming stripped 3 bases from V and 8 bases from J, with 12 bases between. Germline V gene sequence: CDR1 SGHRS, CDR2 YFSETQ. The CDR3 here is CASSSVRGDEQFF. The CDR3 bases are TGCGCCAGCAGCTCCGTGAGGGGGGATGAGCAGTTCTTC. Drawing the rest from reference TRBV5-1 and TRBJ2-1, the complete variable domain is KAGVTQTPRYLIKTRGQQVTLSCSPISGHRSVSWYQQTPGQGLQFLFEYFSETQRNKGNFPGRFSGRQFSNSRSEMNVSTLELGDSALYLCASSSVRGDEQFFGPGTRLTVL.

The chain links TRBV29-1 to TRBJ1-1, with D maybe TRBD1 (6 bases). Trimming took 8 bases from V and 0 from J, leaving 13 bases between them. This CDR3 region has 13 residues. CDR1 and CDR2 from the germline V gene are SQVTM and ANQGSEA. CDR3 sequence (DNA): TGCAGCTTGCGGACAGTGATGAACACTGAAGCTTTCTTT. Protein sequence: CSLRTVMNTEAFF.

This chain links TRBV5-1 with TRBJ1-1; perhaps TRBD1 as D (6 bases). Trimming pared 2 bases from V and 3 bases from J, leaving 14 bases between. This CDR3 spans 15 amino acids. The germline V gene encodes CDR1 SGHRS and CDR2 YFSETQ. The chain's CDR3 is CASSLQGSVHTEAFF. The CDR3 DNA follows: TGCGCCAGCAGCTTACAGGGAAGCGTTCACACTGAAGCTTTCTTT.

CDR3 protein: CASSLSRGEDNEQFF. The CDR3 DNA follows: TGTGCCAGCAGCTTATCTAGGGGGGAGGACAATGAGCAGTTCTTC. This chain links TRBV7-9 with TRBJ2-1; D tentatively reads TRBD1 or TRBD2 (6 bases each). CDR1 and CDR2 from the germline V gene are SEHNR and FQNEAQ (reference sequence). The V end lost 2 bases, the J end lost 5 bases, and 13 bases lay between the germline ends. The CDR3 runs 15 residues. Full variable domain (outside the CDR3, taken from reference TRBV7-9 and TRBJ2-1): DTGVSQNPRHKITKRGQNVTFRCDPISEHNRLYWYRQTLGQGPEFLTYFQNEAQLEKSRLLSDRFSAERPKGSFSTLEIQRTEQGDSAMYLCASSLSRGEDNEQFFGPGTRLTVL.

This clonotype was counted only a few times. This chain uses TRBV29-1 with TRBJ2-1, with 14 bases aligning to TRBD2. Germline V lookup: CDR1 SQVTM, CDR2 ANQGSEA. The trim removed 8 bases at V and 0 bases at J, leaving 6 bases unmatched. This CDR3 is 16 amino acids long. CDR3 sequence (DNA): TGCAGCCTTGGACTAGCGGGGGGAATCTCCTACAATGAGCAGTTCTTC. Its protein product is CSLGLAGGISYNEQFF.

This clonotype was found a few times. DNA of the CDR3: TGTGCCTGGAGTGTACAAGGGGGGCTGACCCTCCACTTT. Protein product: CAWSVQGGLTLHF. The chain carries TRBV30 and TRBJ1-6; TRBD1 might be the D (6 bases). Germline-derived CDR1 and CDR2 are GTSNPN and SVGIG (reference sequence). Trimming removed 0 bases from V and 14 bases from J, with 14 bases in between. This CDR3 region has 13 residues.

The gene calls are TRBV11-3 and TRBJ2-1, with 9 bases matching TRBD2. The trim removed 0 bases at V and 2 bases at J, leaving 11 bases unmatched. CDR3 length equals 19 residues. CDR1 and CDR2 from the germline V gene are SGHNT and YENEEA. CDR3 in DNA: TGTGCCAGCAGCTTAGATTGGTCGACTAGCGGCCACACCTACAATGAGCAGTTCTTC. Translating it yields CASSLDWSTSGHTYNEQFF.

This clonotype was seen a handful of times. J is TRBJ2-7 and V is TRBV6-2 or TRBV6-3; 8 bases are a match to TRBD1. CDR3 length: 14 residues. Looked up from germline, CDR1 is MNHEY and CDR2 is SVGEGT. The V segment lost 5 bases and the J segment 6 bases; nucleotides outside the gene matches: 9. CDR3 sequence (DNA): TGTGCCAGCAGTCAAGGACAGGGAAGACGCGAGCAGTACTTC. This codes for CASSQGQGRREQYF.

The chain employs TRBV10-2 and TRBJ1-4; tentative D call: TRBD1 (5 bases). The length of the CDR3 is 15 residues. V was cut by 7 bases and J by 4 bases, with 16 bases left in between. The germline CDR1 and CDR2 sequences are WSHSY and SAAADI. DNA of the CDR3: TGCGCCAGCACAGGGCATCTGGGACTTAATGAAAAACTGTTTTTT. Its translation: CASTGHLGLNEKLFF.

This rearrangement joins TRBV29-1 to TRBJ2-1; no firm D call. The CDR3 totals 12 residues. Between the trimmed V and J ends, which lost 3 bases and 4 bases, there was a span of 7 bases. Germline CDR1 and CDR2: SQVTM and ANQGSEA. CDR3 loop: CSVEDGYNEQFF. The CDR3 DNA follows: TGCAGCGTTGAGGACGGATACAATGAGCAGTTCTTC.